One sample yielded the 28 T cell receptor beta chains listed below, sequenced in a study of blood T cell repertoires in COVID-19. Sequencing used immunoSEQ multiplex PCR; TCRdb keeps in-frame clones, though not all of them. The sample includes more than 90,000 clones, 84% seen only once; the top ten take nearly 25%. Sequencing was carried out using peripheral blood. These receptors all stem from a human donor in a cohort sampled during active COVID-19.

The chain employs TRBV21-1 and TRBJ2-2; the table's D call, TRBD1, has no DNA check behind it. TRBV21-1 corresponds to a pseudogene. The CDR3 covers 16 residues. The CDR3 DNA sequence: TGTGCCAGCAGCACACAGGGTTGTAAGAACACCGGGGAGCTGTTTTTT. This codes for CASSTQGCKNTGELFF.

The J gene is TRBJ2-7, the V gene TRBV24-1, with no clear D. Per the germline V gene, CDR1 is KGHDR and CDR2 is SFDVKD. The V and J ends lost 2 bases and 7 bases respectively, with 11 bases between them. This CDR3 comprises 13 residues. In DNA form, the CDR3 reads TGTGCCACCAGTGATTCCCGGCGGCGGGAGCAGTACTTC. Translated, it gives CATSDSRRREQYF.

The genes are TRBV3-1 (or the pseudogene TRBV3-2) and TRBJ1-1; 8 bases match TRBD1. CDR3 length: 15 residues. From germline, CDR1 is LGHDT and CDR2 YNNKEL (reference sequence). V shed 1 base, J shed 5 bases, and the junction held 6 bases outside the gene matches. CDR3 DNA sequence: TGTGCCAGCAGCCAAGGGACAGGGACTGCGACTGAAGCTTTCTTT. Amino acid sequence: CASSQGTGTATEAFF.

The CDR3 spells CASSYSPGPYTF. The CDR3 DNA reads as TGTGCCAGCAGTTACTCGCCAGGGCCCTACACCTTC. The chain links TRBV6-2 or TRBV6-3 to TRBJ1-2; TRBD1 is a possible D gene (5 bases). This CDR3 is 12 amino acids long. V lost 0 bases and J lost 10, with 9 bases in between. Germline V lookup: CDR1 MNHEY, CDR2 SVGEGT.

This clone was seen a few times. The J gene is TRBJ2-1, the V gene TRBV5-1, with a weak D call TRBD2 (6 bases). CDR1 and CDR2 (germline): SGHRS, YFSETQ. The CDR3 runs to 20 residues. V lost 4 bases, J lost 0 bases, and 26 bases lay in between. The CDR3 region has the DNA TGCGCCAGCAGCCCCCTGGGTAGCGGAGTAGGAAGTACCTCCTACAATGAGCAGTTCTTC. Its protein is CASSPLGSGVGSTSYNEQFF.

The CDR3 region has the DNA TGTGCCAGCAGCGTGTCAGGGGTGCAACCCAATGAGCAGTTCTTC. The encoded protein is CASSVSGVQPNEQFF. The J gene is TRBJ2-1, the V gene TRBV9; tentative D call: TRBD1 (6 bases). V lost 2 bases and J lost 6, with 15 bases in between. The CDR3 extends over 15 amino acids. Germline V gives CDR1 SGDLS, CDR2 YYNGEE.

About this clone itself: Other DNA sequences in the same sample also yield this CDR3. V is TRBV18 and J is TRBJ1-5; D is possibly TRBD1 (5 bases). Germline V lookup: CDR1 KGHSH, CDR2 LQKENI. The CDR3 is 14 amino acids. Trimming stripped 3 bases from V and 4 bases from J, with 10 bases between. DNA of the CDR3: TGTGCCAGCTCACCGCAGGGAGGGAATCAGCCCCAGCATTTT. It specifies CASSPQGGNQPQHF. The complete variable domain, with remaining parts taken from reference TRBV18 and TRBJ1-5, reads NAGVMQNPRHLVRRRGQEARLRCSPMKGHSHVYWYRQLPEEGLKFMVYLQKENIIDESGMPKERFSAEFPKEGPSILRIQQVVRGDSAAYFCASSPQGGNQPQHFGDGTRLSIL.

CDR3 in amino acids: CASISRDSGVNEQFF. CDR3 DNA sequence: TGCGCCAGCATTTCCCGGGACTCCGGGGTCAATGAGCAGTTCTTC. The chain links TRBV5-1 to TRBJ2-1; perhaps TRBD2 as D (6 bases). CDR1 and CDR2 (germline): SGHRS, YFSETQ. The CDR3 length is 15 residues. Trimming removed 6 bases from V and 6 bases from J, with 19 bases in between.

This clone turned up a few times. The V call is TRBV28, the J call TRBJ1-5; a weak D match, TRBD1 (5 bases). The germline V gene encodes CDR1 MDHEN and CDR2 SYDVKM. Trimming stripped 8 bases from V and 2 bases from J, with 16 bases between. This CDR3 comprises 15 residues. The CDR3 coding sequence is TGTGCCAGCTGGGGGGGAGGGGTTGGCAATCAGCCCCAGCATTTT. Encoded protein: CASWGGGVGNQPQHF.

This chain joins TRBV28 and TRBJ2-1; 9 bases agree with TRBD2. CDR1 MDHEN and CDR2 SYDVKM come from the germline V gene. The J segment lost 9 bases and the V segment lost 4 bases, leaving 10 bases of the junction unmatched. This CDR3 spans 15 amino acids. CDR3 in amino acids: CASSSGLAGRGEQFF. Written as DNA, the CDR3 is TGTGCCAGCAGTTCGGGGCTAGCGGGAAGAGGTGAGCAGTTCTTC.

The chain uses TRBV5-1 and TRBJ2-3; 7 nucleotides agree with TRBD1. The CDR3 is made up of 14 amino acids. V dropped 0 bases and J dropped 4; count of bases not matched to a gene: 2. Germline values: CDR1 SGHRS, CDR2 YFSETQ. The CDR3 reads CASSLDRGPDTQYF. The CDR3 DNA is TGCGCCAGCAGCTTGGACAGGGGTCCAGATACGCAGTATTTT. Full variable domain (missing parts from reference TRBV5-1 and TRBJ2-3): KAGVTQTPRYLIKTRGQQVTLSCSPISGHRSVSWYQQTPGQGLQFLFEYFSETQRNKGNFPGRFSGRQFSNSRSEMNVSTLELGDSALYLCASSLDRGPDTQYFGPGTRLTVL.

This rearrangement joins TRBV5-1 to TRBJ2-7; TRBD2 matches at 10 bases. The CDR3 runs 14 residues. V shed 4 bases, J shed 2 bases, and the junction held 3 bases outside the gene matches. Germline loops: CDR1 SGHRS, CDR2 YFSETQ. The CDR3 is CASSRTSGAYEQYF. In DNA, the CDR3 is TGCGCCAGCAGCAGAACTAGCGGGGCCTACGAGCAGTACTTC.

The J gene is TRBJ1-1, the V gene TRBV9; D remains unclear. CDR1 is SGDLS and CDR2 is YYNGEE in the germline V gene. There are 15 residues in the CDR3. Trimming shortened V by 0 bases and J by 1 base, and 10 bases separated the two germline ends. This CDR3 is CASSVDPEKNTEAFF. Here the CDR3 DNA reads TGTGCCAGCAGCGTAGATCCTGAGAAGAACACTGAAGCTTTCTTT.

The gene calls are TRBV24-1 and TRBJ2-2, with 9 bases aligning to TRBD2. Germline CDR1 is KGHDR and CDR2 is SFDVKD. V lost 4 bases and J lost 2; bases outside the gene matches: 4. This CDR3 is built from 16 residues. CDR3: CATSDWTSVNTGELFF. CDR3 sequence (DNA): TGTGCCACCAGTGACTGGACTAGCGTAAACACCGGGGAGCTGTTTTTT.

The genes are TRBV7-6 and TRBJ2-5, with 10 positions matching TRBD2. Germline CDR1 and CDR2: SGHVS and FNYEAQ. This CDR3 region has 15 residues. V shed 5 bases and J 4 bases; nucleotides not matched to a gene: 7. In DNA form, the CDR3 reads TGTGCCAGCAGCCCTTCGGGACTAGCGCCAGAGACCCAGTACTTC. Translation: CASSPSGLAPETQYF.

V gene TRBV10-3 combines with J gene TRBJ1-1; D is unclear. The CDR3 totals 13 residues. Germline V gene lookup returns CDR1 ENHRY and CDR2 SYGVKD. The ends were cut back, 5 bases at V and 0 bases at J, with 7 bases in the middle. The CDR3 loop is CAISREMNTEAFF. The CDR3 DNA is TGTGCCATCAGTCGGGAAATGAACACTGAAGCTTTCTTT.

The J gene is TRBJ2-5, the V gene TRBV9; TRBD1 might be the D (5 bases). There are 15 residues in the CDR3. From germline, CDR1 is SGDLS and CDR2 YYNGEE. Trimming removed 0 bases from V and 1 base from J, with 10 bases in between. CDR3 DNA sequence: TGTGCCAGCAGCGTAGGAACAGGCAGCCAAGAGACCCAGTACTTC. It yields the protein CASSVGTGSQETQYF.

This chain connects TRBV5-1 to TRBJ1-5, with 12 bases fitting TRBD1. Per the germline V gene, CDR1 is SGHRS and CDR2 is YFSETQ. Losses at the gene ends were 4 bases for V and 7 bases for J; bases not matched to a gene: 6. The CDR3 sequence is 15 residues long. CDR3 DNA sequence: TGCGCCAGCAGCCCAGCAGGGACAGGGGGCCAGCCCCAGCATTTT. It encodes CASSPAGTGGQPQHF.

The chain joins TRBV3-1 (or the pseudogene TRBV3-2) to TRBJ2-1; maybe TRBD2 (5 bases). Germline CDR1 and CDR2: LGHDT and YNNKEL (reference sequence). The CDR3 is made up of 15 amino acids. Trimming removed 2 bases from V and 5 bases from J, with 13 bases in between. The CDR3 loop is CASSQRQRQNNEQFF. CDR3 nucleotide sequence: TGTGCCAGCAGCCAAAGGCAGCGGCAGAACAATGAGCAGTTCTTC.

The DNA for the CDR3 is TGTGCCAGCAGACCCCAGACAGGGGCCCCCACCGGGGAGCTGTTTTTT. Protein sequence: CASRPQTGAPTGELFF. The chain has TRBV2 and TRBJ2-2; TRBD1 matches 8 bases. The CDR3 sequence is 16 residues long. Germline V lookup: CDR1 SNHLY, CDR2 FYNNEI. The V gene end was trimmed by 6 bases and the J gene end by 4 bases; junction bases not matched to a gene: 10.

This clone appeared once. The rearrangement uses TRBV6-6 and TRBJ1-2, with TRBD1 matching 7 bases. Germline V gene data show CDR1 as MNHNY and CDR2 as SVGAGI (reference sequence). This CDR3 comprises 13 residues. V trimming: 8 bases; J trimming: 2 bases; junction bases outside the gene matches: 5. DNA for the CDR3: TGTGCCAGCCAGGGACAGAAAAACTATGGCTACACCTTC. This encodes CASQGQKNYGYTF.

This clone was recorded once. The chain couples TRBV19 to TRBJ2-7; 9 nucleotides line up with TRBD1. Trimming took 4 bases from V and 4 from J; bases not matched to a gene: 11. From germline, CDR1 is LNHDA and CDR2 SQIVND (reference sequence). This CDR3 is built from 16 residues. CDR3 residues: CASSTTDRGFEYEQYF. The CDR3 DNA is TGTGCCAGTAGTACGACTGACAGGGGGTTCGAATACGAGCAGTACTTC.

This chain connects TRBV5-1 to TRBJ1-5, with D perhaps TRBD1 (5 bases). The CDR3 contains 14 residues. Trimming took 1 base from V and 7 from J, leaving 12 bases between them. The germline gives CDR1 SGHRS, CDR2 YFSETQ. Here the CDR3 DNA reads TGCGCCAGCAGCTTGTGGGGGGAAGACCAGCCCCAGCATTTT. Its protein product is CASSLWGEDQPQHF.

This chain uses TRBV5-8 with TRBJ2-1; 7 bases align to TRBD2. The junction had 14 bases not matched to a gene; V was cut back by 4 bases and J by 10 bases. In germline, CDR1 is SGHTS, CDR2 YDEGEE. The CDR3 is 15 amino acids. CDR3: CASSVGTTAFGEQFF. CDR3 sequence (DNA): TGTGCCAGCAGCGTCGGGACTACCGCCTTTGGGGAGCAGTTCTTC.

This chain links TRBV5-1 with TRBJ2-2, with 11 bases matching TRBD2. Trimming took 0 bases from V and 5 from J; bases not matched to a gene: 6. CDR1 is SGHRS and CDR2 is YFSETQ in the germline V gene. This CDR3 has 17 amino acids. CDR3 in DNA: TGCGCCAGCAGCTTGGCCCCGGCTAGCGGGGGGACCGGGGAGCTGTTTTTT. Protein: CASSLAPASGGTGELFF.

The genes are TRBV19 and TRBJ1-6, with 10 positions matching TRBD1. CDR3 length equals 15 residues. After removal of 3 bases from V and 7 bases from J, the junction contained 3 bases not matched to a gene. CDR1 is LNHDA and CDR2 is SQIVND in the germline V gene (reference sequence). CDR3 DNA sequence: TGTGCCAGTAGTATCCCGACAGGGGGCAATTCACCCCTCCACTTT. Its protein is CASSIPTGGNSPLHF.

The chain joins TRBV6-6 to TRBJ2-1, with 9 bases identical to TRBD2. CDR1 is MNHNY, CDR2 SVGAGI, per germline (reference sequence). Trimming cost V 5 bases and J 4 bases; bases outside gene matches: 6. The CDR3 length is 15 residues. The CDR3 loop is CASSTSSGVYNEQFF. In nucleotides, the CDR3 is TGTGCCAGCAGTACTTCTAGCGGGGTATACAATGAGCAGTTCTTC.

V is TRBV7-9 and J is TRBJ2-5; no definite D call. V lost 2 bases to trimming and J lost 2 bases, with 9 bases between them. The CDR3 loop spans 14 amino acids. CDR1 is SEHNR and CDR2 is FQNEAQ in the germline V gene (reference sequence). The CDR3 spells CASSLFSKQETQYF. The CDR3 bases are TGTGCCAGCAGCTTATTTTCCAAACAAGAGACCCAGTACTTC.